This T cell receptor (beta chain) was recorded in a study of T cell responses to AZD1222 COVID-19 vaccine. Assay: immunoSEQ multiplex PCR; the TCRdb copy retains only in-frame clones and omits some. The table shows about 130,000 clones, with about 90% occurring only once. This specimen consisted of peripheral blood, obtained on day 0 of MenACWY control vaccination. The source of this sequence is an adult in good health.

DNA for the CDR3: TGTGCCAGCAGCTTTGGCGGGGGGTCCGGGGAGCTGTTTTTT. Amino acid sequence: CASSFGGGSGELFF. V is TRBV7-2 and J is TRBJ2-2, with 8 bases identical to TRBD2. The CDR3 has 14 residues. J was trimmed by 6 bases and V by 3 bases; bases with no gene match: 3. Germline values: CDR1 SGHTA, CDR2 FQGNSA.